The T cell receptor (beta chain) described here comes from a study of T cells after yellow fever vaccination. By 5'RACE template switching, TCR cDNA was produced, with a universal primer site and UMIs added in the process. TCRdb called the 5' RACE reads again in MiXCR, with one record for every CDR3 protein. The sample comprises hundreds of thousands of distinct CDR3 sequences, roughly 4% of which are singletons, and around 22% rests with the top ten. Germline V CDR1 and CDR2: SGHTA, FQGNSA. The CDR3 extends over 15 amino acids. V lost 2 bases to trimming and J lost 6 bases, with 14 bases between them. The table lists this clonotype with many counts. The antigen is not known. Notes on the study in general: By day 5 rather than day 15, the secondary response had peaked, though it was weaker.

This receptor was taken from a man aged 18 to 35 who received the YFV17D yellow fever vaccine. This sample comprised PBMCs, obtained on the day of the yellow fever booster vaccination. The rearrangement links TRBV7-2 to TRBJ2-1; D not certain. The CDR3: CASSLSSSTGNEQFF. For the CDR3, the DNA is TGTGCCAGCAGCTTATCGTCTAGTACTGGCAATGAGCAGTTCTTC.